This TCR beta chain was captured by sequencing in a study of cytomegalovirus exposure and HLA in healthy donors. Study outcomes and limitations: Previous analysis showed most TCR beta V segments were productive about 90% or about 30% of the time. Roughly uniform sequencing depth across donors was assumed, possibly incorrectly.

In its sample, this clone was seen once. No antigen is known for it. A multiplex PCR was run with 60 Vbeta primers and 13 Jbeta primers. In the authors' methods: Later work found approximately 87 million unique TCR beta chains, with about 10 million shared. Profiled with immunoSEQ multiplex PCR; TCRdb holds only in-frame clones, not every one. The V and J calls and clone size are taken from that table; D and trimming were inferred from the DNA. Of over 100,000 clones in the sample, more than 70% were seen once. The V end lost 0 bases, the J end lost 5 bases, and 17 bases lay between the germline ends. CDR3 length equals 16 residues. Per the germline V gene, CDR1 is LGHNA and CDR2 is YSLEER.

This chain joins TRBV4-3 and TRBJ2-7; weak D call: TRBD1 (5 bases). Sequencing was done on a sample of PBMCs. The TCR sequence derives from a male donor in good health and CMV-seropositive. The CDR3 region is CASSQDRSWQGNEQYF. CDR3 bases: TGCGCCAGCAGCCAAGATCGTAGTTGGCAGGGAAACGAGCAGTACTTC.